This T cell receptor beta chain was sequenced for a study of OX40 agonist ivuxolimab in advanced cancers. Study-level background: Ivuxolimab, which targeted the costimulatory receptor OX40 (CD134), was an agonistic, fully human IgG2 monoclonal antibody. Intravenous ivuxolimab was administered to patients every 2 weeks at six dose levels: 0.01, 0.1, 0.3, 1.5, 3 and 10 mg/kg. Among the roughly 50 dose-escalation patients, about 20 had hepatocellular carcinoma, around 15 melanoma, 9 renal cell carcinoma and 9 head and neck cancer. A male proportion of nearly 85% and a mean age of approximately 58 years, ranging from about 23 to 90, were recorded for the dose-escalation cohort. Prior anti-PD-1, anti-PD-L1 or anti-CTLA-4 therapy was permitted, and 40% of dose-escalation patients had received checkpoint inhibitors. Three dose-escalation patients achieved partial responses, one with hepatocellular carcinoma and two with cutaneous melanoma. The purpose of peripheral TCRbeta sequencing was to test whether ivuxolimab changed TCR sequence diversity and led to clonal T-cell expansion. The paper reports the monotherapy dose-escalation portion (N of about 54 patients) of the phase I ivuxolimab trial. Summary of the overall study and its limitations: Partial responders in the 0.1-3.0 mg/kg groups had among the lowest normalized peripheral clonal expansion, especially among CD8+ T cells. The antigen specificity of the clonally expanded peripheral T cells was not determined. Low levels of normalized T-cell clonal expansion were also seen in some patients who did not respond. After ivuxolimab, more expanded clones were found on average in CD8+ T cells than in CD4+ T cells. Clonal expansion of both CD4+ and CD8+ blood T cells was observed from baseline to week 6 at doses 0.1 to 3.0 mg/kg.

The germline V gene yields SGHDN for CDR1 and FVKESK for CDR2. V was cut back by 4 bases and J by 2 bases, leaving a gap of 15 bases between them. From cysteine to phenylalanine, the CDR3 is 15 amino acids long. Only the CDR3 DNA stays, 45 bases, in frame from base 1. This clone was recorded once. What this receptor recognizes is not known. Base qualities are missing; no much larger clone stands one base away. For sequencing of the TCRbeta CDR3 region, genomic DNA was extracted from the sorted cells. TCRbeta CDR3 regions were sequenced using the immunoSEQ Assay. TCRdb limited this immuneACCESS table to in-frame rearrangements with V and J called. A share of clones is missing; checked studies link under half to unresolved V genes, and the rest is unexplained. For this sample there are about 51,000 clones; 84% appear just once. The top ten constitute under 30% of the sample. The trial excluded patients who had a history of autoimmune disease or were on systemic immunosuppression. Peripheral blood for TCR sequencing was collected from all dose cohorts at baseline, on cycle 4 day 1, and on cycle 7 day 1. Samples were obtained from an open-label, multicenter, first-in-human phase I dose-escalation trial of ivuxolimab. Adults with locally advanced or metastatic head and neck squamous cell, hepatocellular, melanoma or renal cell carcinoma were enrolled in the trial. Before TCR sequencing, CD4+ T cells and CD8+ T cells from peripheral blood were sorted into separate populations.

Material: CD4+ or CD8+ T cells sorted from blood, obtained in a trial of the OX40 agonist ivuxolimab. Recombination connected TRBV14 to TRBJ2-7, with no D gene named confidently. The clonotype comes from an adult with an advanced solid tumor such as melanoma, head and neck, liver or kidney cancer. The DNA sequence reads TGTGCCAGCAGCCGAGACTCCCATCTTGCCTACGAGCAGTACTTC. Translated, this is CASSRDSHLAYEQYF.